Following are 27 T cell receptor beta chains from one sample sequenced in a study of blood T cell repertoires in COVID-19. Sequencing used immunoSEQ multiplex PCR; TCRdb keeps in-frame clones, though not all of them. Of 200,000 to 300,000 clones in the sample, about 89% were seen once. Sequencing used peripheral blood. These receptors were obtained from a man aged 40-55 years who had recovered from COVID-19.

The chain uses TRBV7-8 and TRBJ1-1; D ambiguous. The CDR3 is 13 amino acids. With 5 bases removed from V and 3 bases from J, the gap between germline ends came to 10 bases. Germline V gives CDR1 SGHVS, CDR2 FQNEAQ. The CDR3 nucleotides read TGTGCCAGCAGCCGCCTACGGGACACTGAAGCTTTCTTT. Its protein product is CASSRLRDTEAFF.

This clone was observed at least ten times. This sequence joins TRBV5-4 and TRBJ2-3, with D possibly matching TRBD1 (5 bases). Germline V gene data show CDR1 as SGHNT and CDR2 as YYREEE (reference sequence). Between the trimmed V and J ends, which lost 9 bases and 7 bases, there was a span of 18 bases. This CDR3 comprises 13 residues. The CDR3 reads CAIRPGLGNTQYF. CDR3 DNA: TGTGCCATCCGGCCAGGGTTAGGGAATACGCAGTATTTT.

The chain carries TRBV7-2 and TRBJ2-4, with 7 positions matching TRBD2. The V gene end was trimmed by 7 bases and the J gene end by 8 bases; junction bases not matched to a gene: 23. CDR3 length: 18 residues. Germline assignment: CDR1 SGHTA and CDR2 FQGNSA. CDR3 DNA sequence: TGTGCCAGCACTCGCCGGATGGCGGGGGAGATGCCCGGGGACATTCAGTACTTC. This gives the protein CASTRRMAGEMPGDIQYF.

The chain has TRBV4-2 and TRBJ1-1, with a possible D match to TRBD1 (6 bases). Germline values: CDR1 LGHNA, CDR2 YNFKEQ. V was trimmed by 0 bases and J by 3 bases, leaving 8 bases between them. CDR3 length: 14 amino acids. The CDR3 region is CASSQDRTDTEAFF. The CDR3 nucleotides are TGTGCCAGCAGCCAAGATAGGACAGACACTGAAGCTTTCTTT.

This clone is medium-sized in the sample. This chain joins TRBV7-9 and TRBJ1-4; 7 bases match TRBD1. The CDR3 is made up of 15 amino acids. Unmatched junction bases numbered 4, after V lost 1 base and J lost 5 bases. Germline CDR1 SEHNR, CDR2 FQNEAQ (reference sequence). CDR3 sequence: CASSLGDSPNEKLFF. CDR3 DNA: TGTGCCAGCAGCTTAGGGGACAGCCCGAATGAAAAACTGTTTTTT.

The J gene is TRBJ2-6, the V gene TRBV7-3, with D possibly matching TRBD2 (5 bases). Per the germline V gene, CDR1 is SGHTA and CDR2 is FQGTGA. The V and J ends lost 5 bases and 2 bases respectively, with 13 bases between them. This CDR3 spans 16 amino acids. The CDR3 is CASSPGLGAGANVLTF. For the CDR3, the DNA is TGTGCCAGCAGCCCTGGGTTGGGAGCTGGGGCCAACGTCCTGACTTTC.

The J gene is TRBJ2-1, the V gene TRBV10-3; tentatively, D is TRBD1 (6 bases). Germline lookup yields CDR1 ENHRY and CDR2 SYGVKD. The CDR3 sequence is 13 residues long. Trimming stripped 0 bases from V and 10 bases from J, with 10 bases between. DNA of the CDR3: TGTGCCATCAGTGAGTCAGACAGGCTAGAGCAGTTCTTC. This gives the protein CAISESDRLEQFF.

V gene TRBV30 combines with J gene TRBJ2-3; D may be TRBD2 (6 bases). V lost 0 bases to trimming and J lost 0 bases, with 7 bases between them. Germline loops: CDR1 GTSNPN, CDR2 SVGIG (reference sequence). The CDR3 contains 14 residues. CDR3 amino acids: CAWSVGLSTDTQYF. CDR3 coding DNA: TGTGCCTGGAGTGTGGGACTGAGCACAGATACGCAGTATTTT. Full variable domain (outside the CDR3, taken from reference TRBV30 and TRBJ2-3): SQTIHQWPATLVQPVGSPLSLECTVEGTSNPNLYWYRQAAGRGLQLLFYSVGIGQISSEVPQNLSASRPQDRQFILSSKKLLLSDSGFYLCAWSVGLSTDTQYFGPGTRLTVL.

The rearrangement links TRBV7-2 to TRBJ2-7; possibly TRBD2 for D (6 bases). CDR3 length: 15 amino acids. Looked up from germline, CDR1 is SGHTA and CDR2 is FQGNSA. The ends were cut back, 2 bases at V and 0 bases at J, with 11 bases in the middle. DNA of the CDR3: TGTGCCAGCAGCTTATCAACGGGGGTCTCCTACGAGCAGTACTTC. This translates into CASSLSTGVSYEQYF.

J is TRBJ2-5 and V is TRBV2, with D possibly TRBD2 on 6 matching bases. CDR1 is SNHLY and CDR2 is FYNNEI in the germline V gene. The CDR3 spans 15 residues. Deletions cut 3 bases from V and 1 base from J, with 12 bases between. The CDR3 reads CASSDGGGLQETQYF. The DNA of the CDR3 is TGTGCCAGCAGTGACGGGGGAGGCCTCCAAGAGACCCAGTACTTC.

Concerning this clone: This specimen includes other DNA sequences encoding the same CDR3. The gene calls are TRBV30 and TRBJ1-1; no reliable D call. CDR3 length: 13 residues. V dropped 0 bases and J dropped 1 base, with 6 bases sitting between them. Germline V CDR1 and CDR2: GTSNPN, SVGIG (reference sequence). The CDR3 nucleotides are TGTGCCTGGAGTGTACGGGGGAACACTGAAGCTTTCTTT. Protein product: CAWSVRGNTEAFF.

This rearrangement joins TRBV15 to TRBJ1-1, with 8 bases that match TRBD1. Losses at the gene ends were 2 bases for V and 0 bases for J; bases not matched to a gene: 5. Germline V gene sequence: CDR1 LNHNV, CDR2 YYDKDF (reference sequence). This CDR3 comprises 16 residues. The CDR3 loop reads CATSRRGQALNTEAFF. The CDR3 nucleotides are TGTGCCACCAGCAGAAGGGGACAGGCACTGAACACTGAAGCTTTCTTT.

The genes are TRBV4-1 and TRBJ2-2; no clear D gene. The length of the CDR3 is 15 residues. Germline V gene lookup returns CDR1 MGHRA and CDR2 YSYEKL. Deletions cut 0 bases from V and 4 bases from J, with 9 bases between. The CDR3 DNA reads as TGCGCCAGCAGCCAAGAGAACCAGGCCACCGGGGAGCTGTTTTTT. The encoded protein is CASSQENQATGELFF.

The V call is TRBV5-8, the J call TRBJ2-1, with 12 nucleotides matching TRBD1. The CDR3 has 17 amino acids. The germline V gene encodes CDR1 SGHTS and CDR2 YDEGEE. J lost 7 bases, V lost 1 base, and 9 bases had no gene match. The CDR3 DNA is TGTGCCAGCAGCTTGTGGGACAGGGGGCGCCCAACAAATGAGCAGTTCTTC. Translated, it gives CASSLWDRGRPTNEQFF.

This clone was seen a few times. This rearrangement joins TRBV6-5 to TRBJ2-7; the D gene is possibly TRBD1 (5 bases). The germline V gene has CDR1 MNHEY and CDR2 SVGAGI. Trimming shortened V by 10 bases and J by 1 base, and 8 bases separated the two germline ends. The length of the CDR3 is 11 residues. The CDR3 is CATTESYEQYF. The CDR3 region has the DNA TGTGCCACGACAGAGTCCTACGAGCAGTACTTC.

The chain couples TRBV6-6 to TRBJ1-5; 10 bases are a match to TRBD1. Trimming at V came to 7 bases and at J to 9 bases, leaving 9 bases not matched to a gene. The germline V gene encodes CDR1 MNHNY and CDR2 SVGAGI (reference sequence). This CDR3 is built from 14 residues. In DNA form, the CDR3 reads TGTGCCAGCACGGGGGACAGGGGAGGGATGCCCCAGCATTTT. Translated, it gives CASTGDRGGMPQHF.

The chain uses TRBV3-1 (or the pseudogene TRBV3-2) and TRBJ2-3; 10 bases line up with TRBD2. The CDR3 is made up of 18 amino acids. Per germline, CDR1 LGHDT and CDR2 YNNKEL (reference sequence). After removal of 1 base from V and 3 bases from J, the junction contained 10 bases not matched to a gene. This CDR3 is CASSQVFLAGVRTDTQYF. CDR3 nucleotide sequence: TGTGCCAGCAGCCAAGTTTTTCTAGCGGGGGTTCGGACAGATACGCAGTATTTT.

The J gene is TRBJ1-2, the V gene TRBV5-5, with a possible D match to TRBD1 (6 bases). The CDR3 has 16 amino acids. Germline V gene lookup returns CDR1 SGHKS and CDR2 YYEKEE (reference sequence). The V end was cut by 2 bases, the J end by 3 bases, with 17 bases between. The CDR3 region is CASSFRDTGSYYGYTF. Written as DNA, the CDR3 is TGTGCCAGCAGCTTCCGGGACACCGGATCCTACTATGGCTACACCTTC. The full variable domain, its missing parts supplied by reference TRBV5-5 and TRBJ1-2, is DAGVTQSPTHLIKTRGQQVTLRCSPISGHKSVSWYQQVLGQGPQFIFQYYEKEERGRGNFPDRFSARQFPNYSSELNVNALLLGDSALYLCASSFRDTGSYYGYTFGSGTRLTVV.

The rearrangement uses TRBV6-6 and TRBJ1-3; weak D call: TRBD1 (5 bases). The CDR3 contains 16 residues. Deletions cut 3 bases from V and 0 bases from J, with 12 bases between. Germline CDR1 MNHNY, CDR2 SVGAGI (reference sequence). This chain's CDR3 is CASSYNSGHSGNTIYF. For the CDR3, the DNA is TGTGCCAGCAGTTATAACAGTGGACACTCTGGAAACACCATATATTTT.

The CDR3 sequence is CASSLSRGGLYNSPLHF. The CDR3 DNA is TGTGCCAGCAGTTTATCGAGAGGGGGCTTATATAATTCACCCCTCCACTTT. The chain recombines TRBV27 with TRBJ1-6; 7 bases map to TRBD1. This CDR3 region has 17 residues. V lost 0 bases and J lost 4; bases outside the gene matches: 6. Per the germline V gene, CDR1 is MNHEY and CDR2 is SMNVEV (reference sequence).

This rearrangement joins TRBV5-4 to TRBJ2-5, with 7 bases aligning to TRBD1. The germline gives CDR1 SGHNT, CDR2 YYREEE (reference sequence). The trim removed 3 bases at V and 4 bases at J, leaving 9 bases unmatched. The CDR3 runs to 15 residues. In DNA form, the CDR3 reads TGTGCCAGCAGCTCAGGGGGATTCGGAGGAGAGACCCAGTACTTC. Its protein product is CASSSGGFGGETQYF.

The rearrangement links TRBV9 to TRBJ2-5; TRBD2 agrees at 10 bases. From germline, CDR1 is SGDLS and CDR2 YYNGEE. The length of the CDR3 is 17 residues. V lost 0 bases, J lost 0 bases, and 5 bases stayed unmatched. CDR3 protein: CASSVELAGSHQETQYF. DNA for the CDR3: TGTGCCAGCAGCGTAGAACTAGCGGGGAGTCACCAAGAGACCCAGTACTTC.

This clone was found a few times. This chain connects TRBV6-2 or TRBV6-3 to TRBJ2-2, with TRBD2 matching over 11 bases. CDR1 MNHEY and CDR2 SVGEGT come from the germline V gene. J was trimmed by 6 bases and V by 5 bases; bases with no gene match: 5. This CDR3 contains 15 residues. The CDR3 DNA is TGTGCCAGCAGTAAACGACTAGCGGGGTCCGGGGAGCTGTTTTTT. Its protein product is CASSKRLAGSGELFF.

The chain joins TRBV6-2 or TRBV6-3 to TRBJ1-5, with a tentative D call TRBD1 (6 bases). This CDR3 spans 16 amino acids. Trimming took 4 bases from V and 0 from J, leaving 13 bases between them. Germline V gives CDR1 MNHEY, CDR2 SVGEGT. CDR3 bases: TGTGCCAGCAGTTCCGACAGGAGATATAGCAATCAGCCCCAGCATTTT. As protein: CASSSDRRYSNQPQHF.

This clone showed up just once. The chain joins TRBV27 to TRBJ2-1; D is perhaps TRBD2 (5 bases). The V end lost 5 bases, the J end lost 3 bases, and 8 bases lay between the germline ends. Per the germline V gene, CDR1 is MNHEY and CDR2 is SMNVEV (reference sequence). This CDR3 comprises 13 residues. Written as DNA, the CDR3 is TGTGCCAGCAGTACTAGGATCTACAATGAGCAGTTCTTC. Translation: CASSTRIYNEQFF.

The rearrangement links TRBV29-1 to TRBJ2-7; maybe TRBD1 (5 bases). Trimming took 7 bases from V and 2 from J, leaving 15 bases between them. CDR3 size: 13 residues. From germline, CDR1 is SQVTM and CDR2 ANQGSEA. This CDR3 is CSAAAQDTYEQYF. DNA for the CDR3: TGCAGCGCCGCGGCACAGGATACCTACGAGCAGTACTTC.

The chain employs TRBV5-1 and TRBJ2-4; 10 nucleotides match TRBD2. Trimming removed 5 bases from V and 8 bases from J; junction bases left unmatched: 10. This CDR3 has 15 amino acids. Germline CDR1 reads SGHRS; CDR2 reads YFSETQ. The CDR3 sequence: CASSSSSGGGDIQYF. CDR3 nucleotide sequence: TGCGCCAGCAGTTCTTCTAGCGGGGGCGGCGACATTCAGTACTTC.